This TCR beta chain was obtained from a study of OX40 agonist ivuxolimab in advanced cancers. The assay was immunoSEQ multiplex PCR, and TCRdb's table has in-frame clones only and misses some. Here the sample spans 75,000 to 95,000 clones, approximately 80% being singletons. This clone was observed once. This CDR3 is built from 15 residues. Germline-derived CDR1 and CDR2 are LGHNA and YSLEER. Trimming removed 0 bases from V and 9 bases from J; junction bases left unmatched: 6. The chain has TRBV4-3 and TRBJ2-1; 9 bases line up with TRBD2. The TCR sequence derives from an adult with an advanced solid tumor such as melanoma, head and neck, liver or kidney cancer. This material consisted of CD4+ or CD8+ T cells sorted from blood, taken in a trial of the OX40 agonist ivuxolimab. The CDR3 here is CASSQDLAGGVEQFF. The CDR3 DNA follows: TGCGCCAGCAGCCAAGATCTGGCGGGGGGGGTTGAGCAGTTCTTC.